This section outlines one T cell receptor (beta chain) sequence together with its context. Antigen specificity is unknown. The CDR3 has 15 residues. Germline CDR1 reads MNHEY; CDR2 reads SMNVEV (reference sequence). Trimming took off 1 base at V and 8 bases at J, with 17 bases between the two ends. Original methodology: In the immunoSEQ data, sequences were junction-only and lacked quality scores, so filtering differed. Sequencing used immunoSEQ multiplex PCR; TCRdb keeps in-frame clones, though not all of them. V, J and clone size derive from that table, while D and trimming were established from the DNA sequence. The data show around 2,000,000 clones, around 96% seen once. The data originate from a study of shared clonotypes between healthy human individuals. Study findings and constraints: Generation of non-shared clonotypes was less probable than generation of clonotypes shared by all four donors. With a handful of donors compared, around 5% of naive CD4 clonotypes were shared.

Only CD45RO-negative cells positively selected for CCR7 counted as naive CD8 cells, so terminally differentiated effector memory CD45RA+ cells were excluded. The chain uses TRBV27 and TRBJ1-1, with D perhaps TRBD1 (5 bases). Sequencing used naive CD8+ T cells sorted from blood. This clonotype originated in a man younger than 30 in good health. The CDR3 DNA reads as TGTGCCAGCAGTTTATTCGGGGGAGCCGATGTCGAAGCTTTCTTT. This sequence encodes CASSLFGGADVEAFF.